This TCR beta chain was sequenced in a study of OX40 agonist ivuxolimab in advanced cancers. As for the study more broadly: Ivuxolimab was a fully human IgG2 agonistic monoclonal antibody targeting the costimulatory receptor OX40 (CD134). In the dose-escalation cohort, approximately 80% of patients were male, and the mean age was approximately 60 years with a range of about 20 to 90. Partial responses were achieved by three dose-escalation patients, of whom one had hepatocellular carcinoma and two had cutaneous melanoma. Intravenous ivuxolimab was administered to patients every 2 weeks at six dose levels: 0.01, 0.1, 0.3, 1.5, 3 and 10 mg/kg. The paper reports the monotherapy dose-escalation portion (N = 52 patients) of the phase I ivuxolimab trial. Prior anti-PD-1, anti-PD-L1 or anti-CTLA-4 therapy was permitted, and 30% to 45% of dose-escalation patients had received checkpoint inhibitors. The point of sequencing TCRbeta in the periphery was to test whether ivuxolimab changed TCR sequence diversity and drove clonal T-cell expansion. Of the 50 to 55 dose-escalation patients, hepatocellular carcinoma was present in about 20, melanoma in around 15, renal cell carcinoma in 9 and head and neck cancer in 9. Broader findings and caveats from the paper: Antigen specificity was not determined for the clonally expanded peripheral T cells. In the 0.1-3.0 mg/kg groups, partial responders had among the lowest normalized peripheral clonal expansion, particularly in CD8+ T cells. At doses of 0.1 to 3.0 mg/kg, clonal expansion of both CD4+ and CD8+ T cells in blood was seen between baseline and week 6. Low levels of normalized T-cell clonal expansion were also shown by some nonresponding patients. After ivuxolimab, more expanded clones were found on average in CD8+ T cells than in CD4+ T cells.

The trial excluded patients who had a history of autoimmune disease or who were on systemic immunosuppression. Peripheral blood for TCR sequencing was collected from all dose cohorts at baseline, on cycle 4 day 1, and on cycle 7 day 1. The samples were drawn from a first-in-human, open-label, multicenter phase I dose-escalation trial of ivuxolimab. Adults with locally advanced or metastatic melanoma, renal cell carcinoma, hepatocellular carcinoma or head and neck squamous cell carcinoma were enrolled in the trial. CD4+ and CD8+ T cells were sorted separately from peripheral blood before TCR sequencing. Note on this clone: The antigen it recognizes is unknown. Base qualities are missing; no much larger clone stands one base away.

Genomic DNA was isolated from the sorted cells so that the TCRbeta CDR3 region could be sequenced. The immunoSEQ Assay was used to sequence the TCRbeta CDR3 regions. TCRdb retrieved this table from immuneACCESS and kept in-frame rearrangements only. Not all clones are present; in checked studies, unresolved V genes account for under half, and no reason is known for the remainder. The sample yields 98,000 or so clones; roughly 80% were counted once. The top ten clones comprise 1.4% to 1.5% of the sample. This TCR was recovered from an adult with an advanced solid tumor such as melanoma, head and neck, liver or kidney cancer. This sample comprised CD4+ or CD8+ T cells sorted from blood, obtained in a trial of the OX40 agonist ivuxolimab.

At the DNA level, the sequence is TGTGCCAGCAACTCTAATAGGGGGATTTATGGCTACACCTTC. The encoded protein is CASNSNRGIYGYTF. The chain is encoded by TRBV11-2 joined to TRBJ1-2; 6 matching bases give a weak D call of TRBD1. V and J lose 7 bases and 5 bases, and a span of 17 bases separates them. According to the germline V gene, CDR1 reads SGHAT and CDR2 reads FQNNGV. Its CDR3 holds 14 amino acids, cysteine through phenylalanine. CDR3 DNA only is kept here, 42 bases in frame from base 1. The full variable domain, completed from the reference TRBV11-2 and TRBJ1-2 proteins outside the CDR3, reads EAGVAQSPRYKIIEKRQSVAFWCNPISGHATLYWYQQILGQGPKLLIQFQNNGVVDDSQLPKDRFSAERLKGVDSTLKIQPAKLEDSAVYLCASNSNRGIYGYTFGSGTRLTVV.